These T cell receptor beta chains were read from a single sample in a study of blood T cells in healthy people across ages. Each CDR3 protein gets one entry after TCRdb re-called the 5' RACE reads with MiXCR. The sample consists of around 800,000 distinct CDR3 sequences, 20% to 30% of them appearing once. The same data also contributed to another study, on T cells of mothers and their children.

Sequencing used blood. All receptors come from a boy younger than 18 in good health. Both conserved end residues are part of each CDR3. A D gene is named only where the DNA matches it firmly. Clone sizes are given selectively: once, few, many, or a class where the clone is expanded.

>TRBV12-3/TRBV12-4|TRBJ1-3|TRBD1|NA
CASSPRTGPSGNTIYF
TGTGCCAGCAGTCCCCGGACAGGTCCCTCTGGAAACACCATATATTTT
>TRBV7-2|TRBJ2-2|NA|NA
CASSLFPKTGELFF
TGTGCCAGCAGCCTCTTCCCTAAAACCGGGGAGCTGTTTTTT
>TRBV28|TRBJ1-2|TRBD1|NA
CASSPRTGTNYGYAF
TGTGCCAGCAGTCCCCGGACAGGGACGAACTATGGCTACGCCTTC
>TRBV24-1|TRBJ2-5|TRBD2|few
CATSDLSGAGAQLSETQYF
TGTGCCACCAGTGACCTCTCCGGAGCGGGGGCACAGTTGTCGGAGACCCAGTACTTC
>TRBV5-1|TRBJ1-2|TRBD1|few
CASNPLPVRGHAGYTF
TGCGCCAGCAACCCTTTACCTGTCAGGGGGCATGCTGGCTACACCTTC
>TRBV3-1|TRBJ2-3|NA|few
CASSAGPYTQYF
TGTGCCAGCAGCGCCGGACCTTATACGCAGTATTTT
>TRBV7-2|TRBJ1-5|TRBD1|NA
CASSPSTGNTGQPQHF
TGTGCCAGCAGCCCTTCGACAGGGAATACGGGTCAGCCCCAGCATTTT
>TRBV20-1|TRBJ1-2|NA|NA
CSARASMGYTF
TGCAGTGCTAGGGCCAGTATGGGCTACACCTTC
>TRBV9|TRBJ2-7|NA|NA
CASSVRSSSYEQYF
TGTGCCAGCAGCGTAAGATCTAGCTCCTACGAGCAGTACTTC
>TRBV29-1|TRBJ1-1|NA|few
CSVWGAGMNTEAFF
TGCAGCGTTTGGGGGGCGGGAATGAACACTGAAGCTTTCTTT
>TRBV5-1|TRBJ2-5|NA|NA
CASSGGMRETQYF
TGCGCCAGCAGCGGGGGAATGCGGGAGACCCAGTACTTC
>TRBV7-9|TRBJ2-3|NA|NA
CASSFQRPTDTQYF
TGTGCCAGCAGCTTCCAGCGCCCCACAGATACGCAGTATTTT
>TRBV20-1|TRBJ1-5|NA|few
CSANSDGSNQPQHF
TGCAGTGCTAACTCCGACGGTAGCAATCAGCCCCAGCATTTT
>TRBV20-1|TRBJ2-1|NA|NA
CSATDTFGPHEQFF
TGCAGTGCTACCGACACTTTCGGCCCCCATGAGCAGTTCTTC
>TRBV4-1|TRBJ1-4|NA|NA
CASSPQGPREKLFF
TGCGCCAGCAGCCCCCAAGGTCCACGGGAAAAACTGTTTTTT
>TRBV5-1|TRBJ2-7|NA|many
CASSPQGTHEQYF
TGCGCCAGCAGCCCGCAGGGGACCCACGAGCAGTACTTC
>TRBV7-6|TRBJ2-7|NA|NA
CASSSDLQPHHEQYF
TGTGCCAGCAGCTCAGACTTACAGCCCCACCACGAGCAGTACTTC
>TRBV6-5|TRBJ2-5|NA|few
CASSYQGSIETQYF
TGTGCCAGCAGTTATCAGGGGAGTATCGAGACCCAGTACTTC
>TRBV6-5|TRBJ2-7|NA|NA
CASGQTLIYEQYF
TGTGCCAGCGGACAGACTTTGATCTACGAGCAGTACTTC
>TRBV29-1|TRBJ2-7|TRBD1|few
CSVLPTGKGYEQYF
TGCAGCGTCCTCCCGACAGGGAAGGGCTACGAGCAGTACTTC
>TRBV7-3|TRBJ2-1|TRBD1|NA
CASSLDRGNYEQFF
TGTGCCAGCAGCTTGGACAGGGGGAATTATGAGCAGTTCTTC
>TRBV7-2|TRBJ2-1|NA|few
CASSSRGGATEQFF
TGTGCCAGCAGCTCCCGAGGGGGAGCGACGGAGCAGTTCTTC